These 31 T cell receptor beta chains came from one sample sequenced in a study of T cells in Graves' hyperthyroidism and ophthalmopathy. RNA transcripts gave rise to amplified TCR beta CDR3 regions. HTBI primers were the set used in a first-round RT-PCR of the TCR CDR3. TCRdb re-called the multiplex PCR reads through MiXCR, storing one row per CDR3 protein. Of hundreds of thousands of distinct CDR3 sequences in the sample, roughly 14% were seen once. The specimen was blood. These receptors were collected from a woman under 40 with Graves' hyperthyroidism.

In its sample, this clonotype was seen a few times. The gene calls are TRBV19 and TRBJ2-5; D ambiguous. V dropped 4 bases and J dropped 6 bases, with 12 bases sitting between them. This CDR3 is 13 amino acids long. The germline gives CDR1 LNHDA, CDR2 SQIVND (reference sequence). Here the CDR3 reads CASSKTSSKTQYF. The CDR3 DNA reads TGTGCCAGTAGTAAGACAAGTTCGAAGACCCAGTACTTC.

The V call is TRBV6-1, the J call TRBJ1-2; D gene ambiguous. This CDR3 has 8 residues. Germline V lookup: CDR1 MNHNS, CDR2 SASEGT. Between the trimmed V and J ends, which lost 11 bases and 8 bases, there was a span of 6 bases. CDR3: CAHGGYTF. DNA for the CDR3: TGTGCCCATGGGGGCTACACCTTC.

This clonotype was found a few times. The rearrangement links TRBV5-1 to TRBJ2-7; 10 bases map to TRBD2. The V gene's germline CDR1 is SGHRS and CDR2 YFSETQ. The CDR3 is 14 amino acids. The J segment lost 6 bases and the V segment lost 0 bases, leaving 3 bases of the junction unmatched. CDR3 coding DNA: TGCGCCAGCAGCTTGGTGGCTAGCGGGAGCGAGCAGTACTTC. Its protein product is CASSLVASGSEQYF. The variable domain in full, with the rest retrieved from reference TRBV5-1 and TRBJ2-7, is KAGVTQTPRYLIKTRGQQVTLSCSPISGHRSVSWYQQTPGQGLQFLFEYFSETQRNKGNFPGRFSGRQFSNSRSEMNVSTLELGDSALYLCASSLVASGSEQYFGPGTRLTVT.

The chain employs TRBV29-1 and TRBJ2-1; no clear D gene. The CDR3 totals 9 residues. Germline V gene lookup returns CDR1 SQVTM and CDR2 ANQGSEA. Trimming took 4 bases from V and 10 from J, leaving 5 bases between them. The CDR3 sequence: CSVGAEQFF. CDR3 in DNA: TGCAGCGTTGGTGCGGAGCAGTTCTTC.

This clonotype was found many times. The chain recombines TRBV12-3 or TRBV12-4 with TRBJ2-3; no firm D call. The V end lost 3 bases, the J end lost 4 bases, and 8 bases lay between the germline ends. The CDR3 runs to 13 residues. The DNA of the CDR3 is TGTGCCAGCAGTTTCTCCAGCGCAGATACGCAGTATTTT. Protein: CASSFSSADTQYF.

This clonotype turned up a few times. The CDR3 spells CASTLELGLGEQFF. CDR3 coding DNA: TGTGCCAGCACCCTGGAGTTGGGGTTGGGTGAGCAGTTCTTC. This rearrangement joins TRBV5-6 to TRBJ2-1; D is undetermined. The CDR3 runs to 14 residues. The V end was cut by 6 bases, the J end by 9 bases, with 19 bases between. Germline loops: CDR1 SGHDT, CDR2 YYEEEE.

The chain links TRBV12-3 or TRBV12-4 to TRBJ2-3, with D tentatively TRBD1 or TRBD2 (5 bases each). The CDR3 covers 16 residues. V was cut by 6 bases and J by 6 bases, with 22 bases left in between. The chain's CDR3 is CASRAFTGTLTDTQYF. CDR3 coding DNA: TGTGCCAGCAGGGCTTTCACCGGGACCCTCACGGATACGCAGTATTTT.

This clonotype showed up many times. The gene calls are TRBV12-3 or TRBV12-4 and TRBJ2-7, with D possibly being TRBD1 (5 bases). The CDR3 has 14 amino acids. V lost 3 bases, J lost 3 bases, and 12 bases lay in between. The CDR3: CASSFQGIGYEQYF. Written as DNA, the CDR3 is TGTGCCAGCAGTTTTCAGGGAATCGGCTACGAGCAGTACTTC.

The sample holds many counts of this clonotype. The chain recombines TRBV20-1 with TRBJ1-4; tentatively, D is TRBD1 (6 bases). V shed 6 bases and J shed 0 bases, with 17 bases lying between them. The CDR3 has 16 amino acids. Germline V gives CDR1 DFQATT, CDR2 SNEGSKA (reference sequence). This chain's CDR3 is CSANYRDFATNEKLFF. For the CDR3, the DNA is TGCAGTGCGAACTACAGGGATTTCGCAACTAATGAAAAACTGTTTTTT.

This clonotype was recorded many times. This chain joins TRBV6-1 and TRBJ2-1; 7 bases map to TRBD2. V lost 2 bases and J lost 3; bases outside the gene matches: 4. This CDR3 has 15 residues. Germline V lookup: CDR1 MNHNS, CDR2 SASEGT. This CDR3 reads CASSEWGGFYNEQFF. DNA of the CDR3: TGTGCCAGCAGTGAATGGGGAGGGTTCTACAATGAGCAGTTCTTC.

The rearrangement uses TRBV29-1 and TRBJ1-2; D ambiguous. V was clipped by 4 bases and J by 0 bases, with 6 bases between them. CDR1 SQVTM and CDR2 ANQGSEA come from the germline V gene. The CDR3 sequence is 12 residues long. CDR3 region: CSVGGANYGYTF. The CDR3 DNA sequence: TGCAGCGTTGGTGGGGCTAACTATGGCTACACCTTC. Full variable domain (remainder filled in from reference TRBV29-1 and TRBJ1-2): SAVISQKPSRDICQRGTSLTIQCQVDSQVTMMFWYRQQPGQSLTLIATANQGSEATYESGFVIDKFPISRPNLTFSTLTVSNMSPEDSSIYLCSVGGANYGYTFGSGTRLTVV.

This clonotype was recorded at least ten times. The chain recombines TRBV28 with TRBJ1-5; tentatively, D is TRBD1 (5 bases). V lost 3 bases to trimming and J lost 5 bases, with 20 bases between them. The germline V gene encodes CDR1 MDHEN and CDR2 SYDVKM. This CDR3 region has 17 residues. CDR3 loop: CASSFPIREGDDQPQHF. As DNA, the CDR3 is TGTGCCAGCAGTTTCCCTATACGAGAAGGGGACGATCAGCCCCAGCATTTT.

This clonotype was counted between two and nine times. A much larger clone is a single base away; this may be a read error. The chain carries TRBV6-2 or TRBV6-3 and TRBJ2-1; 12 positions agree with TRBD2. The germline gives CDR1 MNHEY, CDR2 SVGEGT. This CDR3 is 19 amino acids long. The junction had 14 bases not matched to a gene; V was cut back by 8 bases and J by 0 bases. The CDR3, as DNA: TGTGCCAGCGATTTTCGACTAGCGGGAGTCAAAGGCTCCTACAATGAGCAGTTCTTC. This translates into CASDFRLAGVKGSYNEQFF.

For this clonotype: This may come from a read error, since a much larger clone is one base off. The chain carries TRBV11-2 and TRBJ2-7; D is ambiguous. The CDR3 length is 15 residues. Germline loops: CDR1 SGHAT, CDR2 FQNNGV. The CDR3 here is CASSRESSSSHEQYF. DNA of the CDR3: TGTGCCAGCAGCCGAGAGTCTTCCAGCTCCCACGAGCAGTACTTC. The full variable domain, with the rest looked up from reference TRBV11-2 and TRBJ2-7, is EAGVAQSPRYKIIEKRQSVAFWCNPISGHATLYWYQQILGQGPKLLIQFQNNGVVDDSQLPKDRFSAERLKGVDSTLKIQPAKLEDSAVYLCASSRESSSSHEQYFGPGTRLTVT.

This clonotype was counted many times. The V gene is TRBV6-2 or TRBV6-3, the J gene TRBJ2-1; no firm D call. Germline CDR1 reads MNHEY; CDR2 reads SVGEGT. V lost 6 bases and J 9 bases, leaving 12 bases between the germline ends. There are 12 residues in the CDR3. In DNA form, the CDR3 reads TGTGCCAGCAGCCCTTCACCCACTGAGCAGTTCTTC. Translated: CASSPSPTEQFF.

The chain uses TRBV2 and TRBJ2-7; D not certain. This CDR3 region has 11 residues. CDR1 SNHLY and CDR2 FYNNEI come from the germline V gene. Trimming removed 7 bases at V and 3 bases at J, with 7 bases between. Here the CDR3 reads CASNTNYEQYF. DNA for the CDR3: TGTGCCAGCAACACGAACTACGAGCAGTACTTC.

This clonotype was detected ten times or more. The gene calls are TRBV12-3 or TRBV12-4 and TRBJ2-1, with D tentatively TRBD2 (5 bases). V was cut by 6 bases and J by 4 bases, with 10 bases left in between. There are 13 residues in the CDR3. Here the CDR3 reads CASSHSEYNEQFF. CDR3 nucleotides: TGTGCCAGCAGCCATAGCGAGTACAATGAGCAGTTCTTC.

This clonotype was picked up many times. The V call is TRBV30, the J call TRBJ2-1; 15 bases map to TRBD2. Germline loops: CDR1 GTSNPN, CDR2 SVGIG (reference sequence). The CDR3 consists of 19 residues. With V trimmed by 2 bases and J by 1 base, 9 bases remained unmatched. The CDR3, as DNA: TGTGCCTGGAGTCGAGGGGGACTAGCGGGAGGAGGGTCCTACAATGAGCAGTTCTTC. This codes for CAWSRGGLAGGGSYNEQFF.

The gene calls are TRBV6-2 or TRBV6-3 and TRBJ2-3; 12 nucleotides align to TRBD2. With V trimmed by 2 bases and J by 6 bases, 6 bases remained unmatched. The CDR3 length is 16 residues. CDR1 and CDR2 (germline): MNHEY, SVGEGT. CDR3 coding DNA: TGTGCCAGCAGTTACCTAGCGGGAGGGCCGAGGGATACGCAGTATTTT. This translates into CASSYLAGGPRDTQYF.

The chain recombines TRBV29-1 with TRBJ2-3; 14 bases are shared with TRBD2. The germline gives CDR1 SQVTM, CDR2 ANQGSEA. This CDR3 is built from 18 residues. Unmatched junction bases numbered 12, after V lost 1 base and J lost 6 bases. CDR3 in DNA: TGCAGCGTTGAAGTCCCCTTGACTAGCGGGAGGGCGAGGGATACGCAGTATTTT. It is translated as CSVEVPLTSGRARDTQYF.

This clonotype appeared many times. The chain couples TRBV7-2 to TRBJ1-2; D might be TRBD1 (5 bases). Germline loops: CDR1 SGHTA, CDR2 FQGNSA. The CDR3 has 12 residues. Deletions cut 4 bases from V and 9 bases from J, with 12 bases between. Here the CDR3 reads CASSSAGGSYTF. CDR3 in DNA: TGTGCCAGCAGCTCGGCGGGGGGAAGCTACACCTTC.

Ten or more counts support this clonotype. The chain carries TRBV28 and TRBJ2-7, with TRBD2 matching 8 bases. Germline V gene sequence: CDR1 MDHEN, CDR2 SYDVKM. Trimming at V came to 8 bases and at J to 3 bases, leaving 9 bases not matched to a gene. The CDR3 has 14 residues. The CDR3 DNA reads TGTGCCAGCGCGGGGGGCCAACATATCTACGAGCAGTACTTC. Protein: CASAGGQHIYEQYF.

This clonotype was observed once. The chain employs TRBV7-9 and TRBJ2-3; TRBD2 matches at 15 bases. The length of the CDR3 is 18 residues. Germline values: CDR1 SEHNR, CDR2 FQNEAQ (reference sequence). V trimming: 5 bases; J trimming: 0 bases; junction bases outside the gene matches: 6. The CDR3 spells CASSPGTSGRTSTDTQYF. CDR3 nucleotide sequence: TGTGCCAGCAGCCCAGGGACTAGCGGGAGGACTAGCACAGATACGCAGTATTTT. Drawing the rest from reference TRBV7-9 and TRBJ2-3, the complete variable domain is DTGVSQNPRHKITKRGQNVTFRCDPISEHNRLYWYRQTLGQGPEFLTYFQNEAQLEKSRLLSDRFSAERPKGSFSTLEIQRTEQGDSAMYLCASSPGTSGRTSTDTQYFGPGTRLTVL.

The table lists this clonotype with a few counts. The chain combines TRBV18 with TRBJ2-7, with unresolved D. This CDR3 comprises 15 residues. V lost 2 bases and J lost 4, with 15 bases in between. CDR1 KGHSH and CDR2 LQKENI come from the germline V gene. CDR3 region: CASSPSAGSQYEQYF. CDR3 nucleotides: TGTGCCAGCTCACCAAGCGCCGGGTCTCAATACGAGCAGTACTTC.

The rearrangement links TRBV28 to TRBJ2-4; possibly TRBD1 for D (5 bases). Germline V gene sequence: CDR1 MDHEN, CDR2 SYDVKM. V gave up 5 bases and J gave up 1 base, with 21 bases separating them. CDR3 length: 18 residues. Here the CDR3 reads CASSRRVPGIWAKNIQYF. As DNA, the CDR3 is TGTGCCAGCAGTCGACGCGTCCCAGGGATTTGGGCCAAAAACATTCAGTACTTC.

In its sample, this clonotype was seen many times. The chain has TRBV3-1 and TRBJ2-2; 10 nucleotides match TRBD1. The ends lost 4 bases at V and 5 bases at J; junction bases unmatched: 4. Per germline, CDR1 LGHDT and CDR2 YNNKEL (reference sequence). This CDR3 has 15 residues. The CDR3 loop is CASSRRTGGTGELFF. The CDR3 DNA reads TGTGCCAGCAGCCGGCGGACAGGGGGGACCGGGGAGCTGTTTTTT.

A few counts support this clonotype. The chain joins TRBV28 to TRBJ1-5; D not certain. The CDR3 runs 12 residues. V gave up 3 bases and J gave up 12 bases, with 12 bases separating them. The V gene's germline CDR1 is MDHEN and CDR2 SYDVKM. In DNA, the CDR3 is TGTGCCAGCAGTTTCCCCGGAAGGCTCCAGCATTTT. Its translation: CASSFPGRLQHF.

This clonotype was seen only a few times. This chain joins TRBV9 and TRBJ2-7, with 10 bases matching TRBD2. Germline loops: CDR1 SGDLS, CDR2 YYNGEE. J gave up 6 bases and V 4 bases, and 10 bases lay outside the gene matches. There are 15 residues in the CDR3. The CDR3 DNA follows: TGTGCCAGCAGCCCGGGACTAGCGAACGTCTTCGAGCAGTACTTC. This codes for CASSPGLANVFEQYF.

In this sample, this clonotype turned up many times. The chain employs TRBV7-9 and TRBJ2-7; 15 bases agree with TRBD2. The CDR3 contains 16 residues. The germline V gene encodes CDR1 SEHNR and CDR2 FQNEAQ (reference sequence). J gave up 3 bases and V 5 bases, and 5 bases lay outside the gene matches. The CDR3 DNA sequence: TGTGCCAGCAGCGGGACTAGCGGGAGGCCGGACTACGAGCAGTACTTC. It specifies CASSGTSGRPDYEQYF. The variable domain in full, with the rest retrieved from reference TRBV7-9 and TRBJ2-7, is DTGVSQNPRHKITKRGQNVTFRCDPISEHNRLYWYRQTLGQGPEFLTYFQNEAQLEKSRLLSDRFSAERPKGSFSTLEIQRTEQGDSAMYLCASSGTSGRPDYEQYFGPGTRLTVT.

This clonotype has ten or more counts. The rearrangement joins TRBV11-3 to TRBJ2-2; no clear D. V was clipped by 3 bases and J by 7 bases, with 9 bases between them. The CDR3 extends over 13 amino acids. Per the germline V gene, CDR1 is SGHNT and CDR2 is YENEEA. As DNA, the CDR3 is TGTGCCAGCAGCTTCGGTACCGGCGGGGAGCTGTTTTTT. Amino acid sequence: CASSFGTGGELFF.

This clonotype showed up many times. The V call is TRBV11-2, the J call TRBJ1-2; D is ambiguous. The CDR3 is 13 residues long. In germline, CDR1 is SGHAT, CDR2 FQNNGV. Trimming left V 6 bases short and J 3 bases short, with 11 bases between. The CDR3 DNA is TGTGCCAGCAGTTCCTCCGGTTACTATGGCTACACCTTC. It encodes CASSSSGYYGYTF.